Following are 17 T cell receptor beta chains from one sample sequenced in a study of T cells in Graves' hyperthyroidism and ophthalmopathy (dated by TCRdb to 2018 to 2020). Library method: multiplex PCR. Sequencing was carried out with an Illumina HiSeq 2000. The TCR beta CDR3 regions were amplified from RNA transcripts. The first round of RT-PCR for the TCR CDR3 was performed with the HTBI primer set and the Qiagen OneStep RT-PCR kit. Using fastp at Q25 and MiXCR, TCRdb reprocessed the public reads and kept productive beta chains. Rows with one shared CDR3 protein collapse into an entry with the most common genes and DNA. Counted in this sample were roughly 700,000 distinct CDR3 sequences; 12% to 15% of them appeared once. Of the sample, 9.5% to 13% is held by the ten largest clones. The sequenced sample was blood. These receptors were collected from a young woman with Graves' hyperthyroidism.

The CDR3 nucleotides read TGTGCCAGCAGCTACTACAGGGTTGCTGAAGCTTTCTTT. Protein product: CASSYYRVAEAFF. The V gene is TRBV13, the J gene TRBJ1-1; D might be TRBD1 (6 bases). The germline gives CDR1 PRHDT, CDR2 FYEKMQ (reference sequence). V was shortened by 4 bases and J by 6 bases, with 12 bases between the two germline ends. This CDR3 region has 13 residues.

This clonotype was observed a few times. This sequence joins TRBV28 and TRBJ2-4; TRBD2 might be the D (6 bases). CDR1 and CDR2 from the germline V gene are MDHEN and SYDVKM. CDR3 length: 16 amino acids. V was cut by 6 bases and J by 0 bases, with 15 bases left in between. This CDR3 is CASRASGTLAKNIQYF. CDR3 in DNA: TGTGCCAGCAGAGCCTCAGGGACTCTAGCCAAAAACATTCAGTACTTC. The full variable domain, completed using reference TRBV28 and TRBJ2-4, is DVKVTQSSRYLVKRTGEKVFLECVQDMDHENMFWYRQDPGLGLRLIYFSYDVKMKEKGDIPEGYSVSREKKERFSLILESASTNQTSMYLCASRASGTLAKNIQYFGAGTRLSVL.

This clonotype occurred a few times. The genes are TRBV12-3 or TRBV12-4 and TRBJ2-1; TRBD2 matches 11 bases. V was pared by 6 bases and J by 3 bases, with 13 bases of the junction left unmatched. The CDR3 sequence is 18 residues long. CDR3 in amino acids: CASRPNSGGATLYNEQFF. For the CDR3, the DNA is TGTGCCAGCAGACCTAATAGCGGGGGGGCCACACTCTACAATGAGCAGTTCTTC.

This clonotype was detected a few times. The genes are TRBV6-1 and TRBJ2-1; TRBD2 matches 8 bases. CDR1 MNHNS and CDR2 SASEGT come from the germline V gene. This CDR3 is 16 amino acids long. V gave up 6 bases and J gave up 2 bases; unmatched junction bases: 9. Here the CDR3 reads CASSPGGRPPYNEQFF. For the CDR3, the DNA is TGTGCCAGCAGCCCGGGGGGGAGGCCTCCCTACAATGAGCAGTTCTTC.

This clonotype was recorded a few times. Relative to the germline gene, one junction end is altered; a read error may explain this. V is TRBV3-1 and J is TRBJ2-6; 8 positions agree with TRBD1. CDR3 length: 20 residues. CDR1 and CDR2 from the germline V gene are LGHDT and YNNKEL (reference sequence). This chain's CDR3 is CASSQDRARQGLSGVNVLTF. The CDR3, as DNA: TGTGCCAGCAGCCAAGATCGCGCGAGACAGGGGCTCTCTGGGGTCAACGTCCTGACTTTC.

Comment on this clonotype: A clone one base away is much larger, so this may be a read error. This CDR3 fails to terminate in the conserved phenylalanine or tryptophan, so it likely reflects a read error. CDR3 in DNA: TGTGCCAGCAGTTTAAGGGGAGGGTGGGAGACCCAGTACTCC. This translates into CASSLRGGWETQYS. The V call is TRBV12-3 or TRBV12-4, the J call TRBJ2-5, with 7 nucleotides matching TRBD2. V lost 2 bases and J lost 5; bases outside the gene matches: 5. The CDR3 contains 14 residues.

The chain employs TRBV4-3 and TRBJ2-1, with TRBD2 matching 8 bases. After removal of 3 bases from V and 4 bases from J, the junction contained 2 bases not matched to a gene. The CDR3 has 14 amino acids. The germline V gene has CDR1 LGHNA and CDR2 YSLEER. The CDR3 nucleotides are TGCGCCAGCAGCCATAGCGGGGATTACAATGAGCAGTTCTTC. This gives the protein CASSHSGDYNEQFF.

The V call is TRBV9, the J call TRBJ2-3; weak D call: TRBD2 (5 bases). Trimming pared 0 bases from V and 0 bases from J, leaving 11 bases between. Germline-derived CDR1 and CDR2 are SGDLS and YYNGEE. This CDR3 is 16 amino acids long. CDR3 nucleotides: TGTGCCAGCAGCGTAGACCTAGCAGCTAGCACAGATACGCAGTATTTT. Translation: CASSVDLAASTDTQYF.

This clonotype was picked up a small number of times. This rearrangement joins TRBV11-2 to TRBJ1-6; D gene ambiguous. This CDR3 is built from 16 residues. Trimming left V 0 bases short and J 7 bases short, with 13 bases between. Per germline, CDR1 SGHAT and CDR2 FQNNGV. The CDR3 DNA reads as TGTGCCAGCAGCTTAGATTTACAACAGTTGAATTCACCCCTCCACTTT. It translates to CASSLDLQQLNSPLHF.

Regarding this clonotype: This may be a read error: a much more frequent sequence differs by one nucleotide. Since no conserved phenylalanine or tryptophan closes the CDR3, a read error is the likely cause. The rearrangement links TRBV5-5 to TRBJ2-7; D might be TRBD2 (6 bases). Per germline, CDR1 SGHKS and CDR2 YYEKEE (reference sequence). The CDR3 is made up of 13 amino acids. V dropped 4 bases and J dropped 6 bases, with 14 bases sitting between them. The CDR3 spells CASSRTGLAEQYL. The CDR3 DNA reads TGTGCCAGCAGCCGGACGGGACTCGCCGAGCAGTACTTG.

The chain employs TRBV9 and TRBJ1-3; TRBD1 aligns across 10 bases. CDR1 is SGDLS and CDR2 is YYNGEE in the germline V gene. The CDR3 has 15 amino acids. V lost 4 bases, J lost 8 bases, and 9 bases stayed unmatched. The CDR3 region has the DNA TGTGCCAGCAGCCCGGGACAGGGGAAATCGGACACCATATATTTT. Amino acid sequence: CASSPGQGKSDTIYF.

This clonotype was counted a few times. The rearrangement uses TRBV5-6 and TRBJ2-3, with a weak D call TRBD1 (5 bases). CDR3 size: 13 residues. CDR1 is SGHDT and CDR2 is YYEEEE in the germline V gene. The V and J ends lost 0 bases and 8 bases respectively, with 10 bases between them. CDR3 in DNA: TGTGCCAGCAGCTTGGAGGGTAGGGGTACGCAGTATTTT. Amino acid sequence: CASSLEGRGTQYF.

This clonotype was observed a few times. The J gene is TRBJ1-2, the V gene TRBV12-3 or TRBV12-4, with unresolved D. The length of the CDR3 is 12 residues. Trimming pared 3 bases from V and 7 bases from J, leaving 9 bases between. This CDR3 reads CASSFRGGGYTF. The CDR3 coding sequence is TGTGCCAGCAGTTTTCGAGGAGGTGGCTACACCTTC.

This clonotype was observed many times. CDR3 bases: TGCAGCGTTGGCGAAAGTCCCCCCAGACAGACAGATACGCAGTATTTT. It specifies CSVGESPPRQTDTQYF. The rearrangement uses TRBV29-1 and TRBJ2-3; a possible D gene is TRBD1 (5 bases). V lost 4 bases and J 3 bases, leaving 20 bases between the germline ends. Germline lookup yields CDR1 SQVTM and CDR2 ANQGSEA. This CDR3 region has 16 residues.

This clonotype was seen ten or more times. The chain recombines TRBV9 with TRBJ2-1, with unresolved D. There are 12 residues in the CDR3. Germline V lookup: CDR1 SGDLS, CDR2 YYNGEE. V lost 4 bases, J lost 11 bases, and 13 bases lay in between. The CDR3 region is CASSLTTHQQFF. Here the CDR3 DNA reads TGTGCCAGCAGCTTAACTACGCATCAGCAGTTCTTC.

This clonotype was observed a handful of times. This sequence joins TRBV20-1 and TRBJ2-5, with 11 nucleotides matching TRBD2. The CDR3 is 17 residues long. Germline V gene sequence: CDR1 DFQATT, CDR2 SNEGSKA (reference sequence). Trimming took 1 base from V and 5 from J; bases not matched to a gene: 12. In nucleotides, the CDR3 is TGCAGTGCTAGAGGACTAGCGGGGCCAGGGAGGGGGGAGACCCAGTACTTC. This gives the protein CSARGLAGPGRGETQYF.

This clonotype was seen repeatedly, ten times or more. CDR3 DNA sequence: TGTGCCAGCAGTCCTAGCGGGAGGTCCAACAATGAGCAGTTCTTC. Amino acid sequence: CASSPSGRSNNEQFF. This sequence joins TRBV6-1 and TRBJ2-1; 11 bases match TRBD2. Per germline, CDR1 MNHNS and CDR2 SASEGT. Trimming removed 5 bases from V and 5 bases from J; junction bases left unmatched: 5. CDR3 length: 15 amino acids.